What follows is one TCR beta chain and its context. The data are from a study of blood T cell repertoires in COVID-19. Study-level background: T cells, B-cell-depleted T cells, or PBMCs supplied cDNA or gDNA.

Per the original data handling: Reference gene primers were amplified, and this amplification served to estimate nucleated cell counts. The protocol was immunoSEQ multiplex PCR, while the TCRdb copy is restricted to in-frame clones and leaves out a portion. For V, J and clone size, that table is used; D and trimming come from the DNA. The data show roughly 60,000 clones, with about four fifths seen just once and around 5.9% held by the top ten. Sequenced input: peripheral blood. The sequence was collected from a human donor in a cohort sampled during active or convalescent COVID-19.

CDR3 residues: CASSETGGYNEQFF. In nucleotides, the CDR3 is TGTGCCAGCAGTGAGACAGGGGGGTACAATGAGCAGTTCTTC. The rearrangement uses TRBV2 and TRBJ2-1; 9 nucleotides line up with TRBD1. The CDR3 contains 14 residues. Germline CDR1 SNHLY, CDR2 FYNNEI. Trimming removed 3 bases from V and 4 bases from J; junction bases left unmatched: 1. Combining the CDR3 with reference TRBV2 and TRBJ2-1 gives the whole variable domain EPEVTQTPSHQVTQMGQEVILRCVPISNHLYFYWYRQILGQKVEFLVSFYNNEISEKSEIFDDQFSVERPDGSNFTLKIRSTKLEDSAMYFCASSETGGYNEQFFGPGTRLTVL.